This TCR beta chain was recorded in a study of shared clonotypes between healthy human individuals. TCRdb's table, derived via immunoSEQ multiplex PCR, lists solely in-frame clones and lacks some. Among 2 million to 2.5 million clones listed, just under 95% were seen once. The germline V gene encodes CDR1 LGHNA and CDR2 YSLEER. The CDR3 runs 14 residues. V lost 6 bases and J 3 bases, leaving 11 bases between the germline ends. The sequenced sample consisted of naive CD4+ T cells from PBMCs. Subset of the sample: CD45RA+ positively selected. The genes are TRBV4-3 and TRBJ2-2; no reliable D call. This sequence originates from a man younger than 30 in good health. Some clones in this sample may be carry-over from other donors' samples. The CDR3 sequence is CASRLGRYTGELFF. The CDR3, as DNA: TGCGCCAGCAGACTCGGCAGGTACACCGGGGAGCTGTTTTTT.